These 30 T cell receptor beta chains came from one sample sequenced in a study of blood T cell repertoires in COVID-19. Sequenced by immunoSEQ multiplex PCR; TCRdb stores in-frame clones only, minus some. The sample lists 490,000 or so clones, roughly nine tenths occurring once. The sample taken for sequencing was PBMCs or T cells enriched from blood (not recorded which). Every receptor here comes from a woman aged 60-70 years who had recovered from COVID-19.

CDR3 loop: CATSDLGSTDTQYF. Here the CDR3 DNA reads TGTGCCACCAGTGATTTGGGCAGCACAGATACGCAGTATTTT. The chain combines TRBV24-1 with TRBJ2-3; D unresolved. The germline gives CDR1 KGHDR, CDR2 SFDVKD. V was trimmed by 0 bases and J by 0 bases, leaving 3 bases between them. This CDR3 region has 14 residues.

This CDR3 is CASNSDRGNSPLHF. For the CDR3, the DNA is TGTGCCAGCAATTCCGACAGGGGTAATTCACCCCTCCACTTT. The chain carries TRBV2 and TRBJ1-6; TRBD1 agrees at 8 bases. V lost 7 bases and J lost 6; bases outside the gene matches: 5. This CDR3 has 14 residues. Germline V gene data show CDR1 as SNHLY and CDR2 as FYNNEI.

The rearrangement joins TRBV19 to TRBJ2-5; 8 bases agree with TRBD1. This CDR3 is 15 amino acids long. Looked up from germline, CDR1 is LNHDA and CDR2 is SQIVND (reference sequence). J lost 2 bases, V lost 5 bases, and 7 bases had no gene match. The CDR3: CASSSSRQGQETQYF. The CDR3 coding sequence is TGTGCCAGTAGTTCCTCCAGACAGGGGCAAGAGACCCAGTACTTC.

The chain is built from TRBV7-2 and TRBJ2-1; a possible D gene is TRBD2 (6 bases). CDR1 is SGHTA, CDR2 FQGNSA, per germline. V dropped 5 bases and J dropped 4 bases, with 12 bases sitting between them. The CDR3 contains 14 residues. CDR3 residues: CASSPRTTYNEQFF. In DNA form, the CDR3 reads TGTGCCAGCAGCCCCCGGACTACTTACAATGAGCAGTTCTTC.

CDR3 sequence (DNA): TGTGCCAGCAGAGACAGGGGGCGAGGGGGCACTGAAGCTTTCTTT. This encodes CASRDRGRGGTEAFF. This chain uses TRBV2 with TRBJ1-1; TRBD1 agrees at 10 bases. The CDR3 runs to 15 residues. V was pared by 6 bases and J by 4 bases, with 8 bases of the junction left unmatched. Looked up from germline, CDR1 is SNHLY and CDR2 is FYNNEI.

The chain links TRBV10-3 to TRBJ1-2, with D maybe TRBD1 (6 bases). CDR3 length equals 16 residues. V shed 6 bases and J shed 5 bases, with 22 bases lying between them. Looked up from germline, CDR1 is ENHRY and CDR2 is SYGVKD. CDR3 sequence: CAIRNRDGESSYGYTF. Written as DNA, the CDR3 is TGTGCCATCAGGAACAGGGATGGCGAATCCTCTTATGGCTACACCTTC.

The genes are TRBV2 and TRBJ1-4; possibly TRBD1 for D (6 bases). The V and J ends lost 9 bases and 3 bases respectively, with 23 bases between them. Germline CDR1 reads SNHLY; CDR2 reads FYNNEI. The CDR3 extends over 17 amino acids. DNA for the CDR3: TGTGCCAGTTGGAGAGGGGGATCCCTAGGCCCTAATGAAAAACTGTTTTTT. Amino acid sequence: CASWRGGSLGPNEKLFF.

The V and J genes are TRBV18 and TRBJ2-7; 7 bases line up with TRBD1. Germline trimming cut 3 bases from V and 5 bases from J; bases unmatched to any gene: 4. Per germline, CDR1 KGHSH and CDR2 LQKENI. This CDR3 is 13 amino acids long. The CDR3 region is CASSPRQGHEQYF. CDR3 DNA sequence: TGTGCCAGCTCACCCAGACAGGGCCACGAGCAGTACTTC.

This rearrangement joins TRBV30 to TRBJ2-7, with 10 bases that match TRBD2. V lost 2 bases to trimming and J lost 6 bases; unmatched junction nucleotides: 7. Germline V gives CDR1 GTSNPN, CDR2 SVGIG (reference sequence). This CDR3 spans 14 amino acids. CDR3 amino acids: CAWSSGGATGEQYV. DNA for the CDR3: TGTGCCTGGAGTAGCGGGGGGGCCACGGGCGAGCAGTACGTC.

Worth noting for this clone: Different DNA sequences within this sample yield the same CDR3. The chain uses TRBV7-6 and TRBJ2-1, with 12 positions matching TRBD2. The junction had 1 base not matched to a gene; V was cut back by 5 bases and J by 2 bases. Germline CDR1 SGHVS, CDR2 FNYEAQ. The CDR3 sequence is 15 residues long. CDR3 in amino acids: CASSPSGGAYNEQFF. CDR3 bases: TGTGCCAGCAGCCCTAGCGGGGGGGCCTACAATGAGCAGTTCTTC.

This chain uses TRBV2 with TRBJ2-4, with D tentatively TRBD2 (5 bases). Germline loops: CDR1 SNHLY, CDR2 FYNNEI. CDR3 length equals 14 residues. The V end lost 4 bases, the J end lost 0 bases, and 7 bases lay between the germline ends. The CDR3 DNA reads TGTGCCAGCAGTGGCGGACTAGCCAAAAACATTCAGTACTTC. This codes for CASSGGLAKNIQYF. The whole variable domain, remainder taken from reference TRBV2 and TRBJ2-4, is EPEVTQTPSHQVTQMGQEVILRCVPISNHLYFYWYRQILGQKVEFLVSFYNNEISEKSEIFDDQFSVERPDGSNFTLKIRSTKLEDSAMYFCASSGGLAKNIQYFGAGTRLSVL.

The CDR3: CASSPLAGVEDTQYF. CDR3 coding DNA: TGTGCCAGCAGCCCCCTAGCGGGGGTGGAAGATACGCAGTATTTT. J is TRBJ2-3 and V is TRBV7-8, with 10 bases identical to TRBD2. Germline V gene data show CDR1 as SGHVS and CDR2 as FQNEAQ. The V segment lost 5 bases and the J segment 5 bases; nucleotides outside the gene matches: 7. This CDR3 is 15 amino acids long.

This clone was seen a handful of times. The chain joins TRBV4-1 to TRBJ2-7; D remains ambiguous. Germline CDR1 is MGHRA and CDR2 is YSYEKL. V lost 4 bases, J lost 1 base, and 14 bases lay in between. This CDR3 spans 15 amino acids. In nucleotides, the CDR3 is TGCGCCAGCAGCCGAGAGACGCGGCCGTCCTACGAGCAGTACTTC. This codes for CASSRETRPSYEQYF.

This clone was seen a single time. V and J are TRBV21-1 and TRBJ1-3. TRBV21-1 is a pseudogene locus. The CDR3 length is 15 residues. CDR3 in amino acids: CASSQKGGSGNTIYF. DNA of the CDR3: TGTGCCAGCAGTCAAAAAGGCGGCTCTGGAAACACCATATATTTT.

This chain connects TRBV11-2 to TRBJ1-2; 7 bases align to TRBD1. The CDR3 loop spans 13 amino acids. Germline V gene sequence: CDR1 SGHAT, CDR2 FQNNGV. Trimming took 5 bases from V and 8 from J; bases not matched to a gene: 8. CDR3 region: CASSIHRGYGYTF. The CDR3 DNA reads TGTGCCAGCAGCATCCACAGGGGTTACGGCTACACCTTC.

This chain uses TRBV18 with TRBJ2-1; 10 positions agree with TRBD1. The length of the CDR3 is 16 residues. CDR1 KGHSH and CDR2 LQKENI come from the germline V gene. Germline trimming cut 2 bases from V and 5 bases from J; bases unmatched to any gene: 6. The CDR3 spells CASSPEGQGGNNEQFF. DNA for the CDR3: TGTGCCAGCTCACCAGAAGGACAGGGGGGGAACAATGAGCAGTTCTTC.

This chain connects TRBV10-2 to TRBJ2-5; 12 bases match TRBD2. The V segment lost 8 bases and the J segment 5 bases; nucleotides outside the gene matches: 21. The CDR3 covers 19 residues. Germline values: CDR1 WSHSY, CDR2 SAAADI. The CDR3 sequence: CASEAGWASGGDLRETQYF. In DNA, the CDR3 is TGCGCCAGCGAAGCTGGATGGGCTAGCGGGGGGGACCTCCGGGAGACCCAGTACTTC.

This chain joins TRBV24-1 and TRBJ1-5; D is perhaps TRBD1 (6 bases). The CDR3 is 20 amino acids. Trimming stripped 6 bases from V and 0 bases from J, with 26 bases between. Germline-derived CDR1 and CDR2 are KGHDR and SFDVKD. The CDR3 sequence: CATSRTGTPQGRYSNQPQHF. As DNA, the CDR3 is TGTGCCACCAGTCGAACCGGGACACCTCAAGGCCGATATAGCAATCAGCCCCAGCATTTT.

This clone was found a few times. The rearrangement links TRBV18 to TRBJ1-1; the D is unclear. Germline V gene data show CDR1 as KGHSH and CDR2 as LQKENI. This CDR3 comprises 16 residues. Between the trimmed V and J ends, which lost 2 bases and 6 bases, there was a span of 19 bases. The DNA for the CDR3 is TGTGCCAGCTCACCAAGATCTGTTCCGCGCCTCGCTGAAGCTTTCTTT. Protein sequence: CASSPRSVPRLAEAFF.

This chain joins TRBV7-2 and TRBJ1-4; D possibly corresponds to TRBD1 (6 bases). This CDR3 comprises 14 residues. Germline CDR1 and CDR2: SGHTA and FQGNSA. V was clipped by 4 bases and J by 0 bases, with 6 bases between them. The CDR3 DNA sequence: TGTGCCAGCAGCTACAGGGCAACTAATGAAAAACTGTTTTTT. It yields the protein CASSYRATNEKLFF.

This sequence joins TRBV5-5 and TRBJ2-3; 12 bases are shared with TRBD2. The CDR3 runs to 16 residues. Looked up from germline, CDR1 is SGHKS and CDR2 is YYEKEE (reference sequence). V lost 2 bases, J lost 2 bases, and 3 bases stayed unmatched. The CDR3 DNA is TGTGCCAGCAGCTTCCTAGCGGGGGGGAACACAGATACGCAGTATTTT. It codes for CASSFLAGGNTDTQYF.

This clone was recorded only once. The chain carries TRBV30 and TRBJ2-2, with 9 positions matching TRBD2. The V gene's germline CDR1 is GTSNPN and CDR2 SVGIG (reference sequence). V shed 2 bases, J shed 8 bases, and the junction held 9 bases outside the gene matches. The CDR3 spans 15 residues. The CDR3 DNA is TGTGCCTGGAGTTTATTACTAGCGGGCCAAGGGGAGCTGTTTTTT. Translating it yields CAWSLLLAGQGELFF.

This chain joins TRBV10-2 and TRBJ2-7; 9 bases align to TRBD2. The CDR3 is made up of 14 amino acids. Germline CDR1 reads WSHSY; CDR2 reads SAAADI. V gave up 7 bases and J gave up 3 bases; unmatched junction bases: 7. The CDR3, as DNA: TGCGCCAGCAATAGCGGGGGCCACCACTACGAGCAGTACGTC. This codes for CASNSGGHHYEQYV.

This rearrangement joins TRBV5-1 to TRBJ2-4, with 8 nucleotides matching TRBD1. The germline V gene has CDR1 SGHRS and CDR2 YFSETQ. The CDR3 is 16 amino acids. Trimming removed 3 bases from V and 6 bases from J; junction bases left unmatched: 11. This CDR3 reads CASSSEGTGGGNIQYF. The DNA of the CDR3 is TGCGCCAGCAGCTCGGAGGGGACAGGCGGTGGAAACATTCAGTACTTC.

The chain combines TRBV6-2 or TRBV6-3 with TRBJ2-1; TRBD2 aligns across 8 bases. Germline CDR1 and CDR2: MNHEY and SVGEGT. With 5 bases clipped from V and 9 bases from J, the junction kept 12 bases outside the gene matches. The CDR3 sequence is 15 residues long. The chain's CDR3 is CASSPRGAGWSEQFF. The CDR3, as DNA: TGTGCCAGCAGTCCGCGGGGGGCCGGTTGGAGTGAGCAGTTCTTC.

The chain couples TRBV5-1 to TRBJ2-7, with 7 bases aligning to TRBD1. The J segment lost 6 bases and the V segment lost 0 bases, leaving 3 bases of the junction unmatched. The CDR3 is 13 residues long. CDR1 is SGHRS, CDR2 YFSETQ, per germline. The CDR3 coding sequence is TGCGCCAGCAGCTTGGTAGGGGGCGGCGAGCAGTACGTC. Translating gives CASSLVGGGEQYV.

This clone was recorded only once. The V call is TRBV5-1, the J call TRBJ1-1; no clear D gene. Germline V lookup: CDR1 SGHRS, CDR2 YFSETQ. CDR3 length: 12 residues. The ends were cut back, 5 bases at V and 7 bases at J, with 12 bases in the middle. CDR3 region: CASSLGSGEAFF. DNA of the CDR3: TGCGCCAGCAGTCTCGGTTCCGGTGAAGCTTTCTTT.

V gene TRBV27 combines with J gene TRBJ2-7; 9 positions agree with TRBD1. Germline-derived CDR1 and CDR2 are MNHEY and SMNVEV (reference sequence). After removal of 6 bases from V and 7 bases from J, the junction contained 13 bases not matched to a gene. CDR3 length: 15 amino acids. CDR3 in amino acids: CASRTGTGRPKEQYF. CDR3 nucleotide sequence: TGTGCCAGCAGAACCGGGACAGGGAGGCCTAAGGAGCAGTACTTC.

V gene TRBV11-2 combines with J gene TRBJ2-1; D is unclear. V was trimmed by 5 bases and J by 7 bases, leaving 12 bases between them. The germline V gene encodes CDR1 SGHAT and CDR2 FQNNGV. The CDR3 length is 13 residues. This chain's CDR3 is CASSGPLANEQFF. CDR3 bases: TGTGCCAGCAGCGGTCCCTTAGCTAATGAGCAGTTCTTC. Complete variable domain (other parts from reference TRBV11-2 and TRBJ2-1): EAGVAQSPRYKIIEKRQSVAFWCNPISGHATLYWYQQILGQGPKLLIQFQNNGVVDDSQLPKDRFSAERLKGVDSTLKIQPAKLEDSAVYLCASSGPLANEQFFGPGTRLTVL.

The CDR3 loop is CAISDAYRGNQPQHF. CDR3 sequence (DNA): TGTGCCATCAGTGACGCTTACAGGGGGAATCAGCCCCAGCATTTT. This chain links TRBV10-3 with TRBJ1-5, with 8 bases fitting TRBD1. The CDR3 length is 15 residues. The J segment lost 4 bases and the V segment lost 3 bases, leaving 5 bases of the junction unmatched. From germline, CDR1 is ENHRY and CDR2 SYGVKD.